The sequence of this TCR beta chain was determined in a study of T cells after yellow fever vaccination. TCRdb processed the 5' RACE reads anew with MiXCR; each CDR3 protein has one entry. This table has some 670,000 distinct CDR3 sequences, approximately 13% appearing once. The CDR3 covers 15 residues. Between the trimmed V and J ends, which lost 6 bases and 2 bases, there was a span of 16 bases. This sequence was found in a man between 25 and 39 years old who received the YFV17D yellow fever vaccine. Specimen: PBMCs, collected on the day of the yellow fever booster vaccination. J is TRBJ1-2 and V is TRBV12-3 or TRBV12-4; D perhaps matches TRBD1 (5 bases). CDR3 DNA: TGTGCCAGCAGCCCACAAGGGGCGGGGAACTATGGCTACACCTTC. It translates to CASSPQGAGNYGYTF.